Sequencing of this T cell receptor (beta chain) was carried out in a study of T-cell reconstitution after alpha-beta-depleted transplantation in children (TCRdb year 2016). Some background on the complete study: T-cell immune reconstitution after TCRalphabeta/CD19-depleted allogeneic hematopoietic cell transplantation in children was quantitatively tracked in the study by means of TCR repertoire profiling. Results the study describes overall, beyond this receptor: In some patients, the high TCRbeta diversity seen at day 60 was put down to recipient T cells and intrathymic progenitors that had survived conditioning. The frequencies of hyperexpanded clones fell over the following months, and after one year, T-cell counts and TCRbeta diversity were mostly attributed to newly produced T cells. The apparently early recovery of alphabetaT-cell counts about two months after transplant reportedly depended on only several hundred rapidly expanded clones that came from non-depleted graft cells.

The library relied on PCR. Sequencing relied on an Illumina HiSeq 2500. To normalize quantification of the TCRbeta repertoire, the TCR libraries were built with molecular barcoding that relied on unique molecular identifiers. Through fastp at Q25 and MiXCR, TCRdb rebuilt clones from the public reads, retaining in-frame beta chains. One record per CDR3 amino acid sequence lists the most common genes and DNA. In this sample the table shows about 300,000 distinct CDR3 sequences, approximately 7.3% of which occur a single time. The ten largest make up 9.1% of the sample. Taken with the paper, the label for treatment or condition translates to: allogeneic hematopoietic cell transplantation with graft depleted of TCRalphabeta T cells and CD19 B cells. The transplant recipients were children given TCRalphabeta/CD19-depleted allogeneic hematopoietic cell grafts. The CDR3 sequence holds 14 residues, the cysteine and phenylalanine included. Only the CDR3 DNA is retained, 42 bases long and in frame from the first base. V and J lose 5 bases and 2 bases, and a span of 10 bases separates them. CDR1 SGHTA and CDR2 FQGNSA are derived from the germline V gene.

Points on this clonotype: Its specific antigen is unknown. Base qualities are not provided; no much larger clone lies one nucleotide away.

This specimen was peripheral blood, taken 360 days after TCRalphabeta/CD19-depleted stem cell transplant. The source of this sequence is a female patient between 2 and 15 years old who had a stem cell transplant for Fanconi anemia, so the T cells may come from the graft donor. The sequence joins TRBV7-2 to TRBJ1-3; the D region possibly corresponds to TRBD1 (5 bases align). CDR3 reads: CASSTQGTGNTIYF. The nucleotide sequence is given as TGTGCCAGCAGCACCCAGGGTACTGGAAACACCATATATTTT.